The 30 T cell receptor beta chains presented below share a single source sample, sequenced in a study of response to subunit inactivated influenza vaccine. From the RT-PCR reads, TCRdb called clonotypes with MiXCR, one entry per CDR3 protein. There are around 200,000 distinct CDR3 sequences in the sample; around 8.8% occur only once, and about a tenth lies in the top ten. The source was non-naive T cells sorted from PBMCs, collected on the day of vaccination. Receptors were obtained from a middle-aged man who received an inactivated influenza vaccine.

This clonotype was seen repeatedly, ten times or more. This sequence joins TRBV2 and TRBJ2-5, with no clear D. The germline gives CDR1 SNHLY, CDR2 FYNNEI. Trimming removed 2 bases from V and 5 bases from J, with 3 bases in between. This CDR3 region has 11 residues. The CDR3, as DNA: TGTGCCAGCAGTGAAACGGAGACCCAGTACTTC. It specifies CASSETETQYF.

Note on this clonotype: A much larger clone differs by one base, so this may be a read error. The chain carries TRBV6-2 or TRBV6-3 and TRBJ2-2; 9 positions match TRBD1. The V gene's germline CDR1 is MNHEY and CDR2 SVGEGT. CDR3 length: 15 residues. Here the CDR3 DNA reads TGTGCCAGCAAAAACGACAGGGGGAACACCTGGGAGCTGTTTTTT. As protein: CASKNDRGNTWELFF.

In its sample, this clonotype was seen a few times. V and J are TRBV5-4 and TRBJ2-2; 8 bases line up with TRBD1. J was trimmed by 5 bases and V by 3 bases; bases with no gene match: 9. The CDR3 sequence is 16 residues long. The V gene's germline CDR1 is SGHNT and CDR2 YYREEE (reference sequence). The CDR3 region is CASSSGTGISTGELFF. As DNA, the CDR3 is TGTGCCAGCAGCTCGGGGACAGGCATTTCGACCGGGGAGCTGTTTTTT.

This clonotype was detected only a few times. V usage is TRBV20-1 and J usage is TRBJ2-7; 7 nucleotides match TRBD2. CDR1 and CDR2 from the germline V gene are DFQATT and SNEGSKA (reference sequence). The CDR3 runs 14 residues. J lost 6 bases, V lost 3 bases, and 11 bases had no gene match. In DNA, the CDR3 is TGCAGTGCTAGGGACCTAGCGGTTCAGGGCGAGCAGTACTTC. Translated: CSARDLAVQGEQYF.

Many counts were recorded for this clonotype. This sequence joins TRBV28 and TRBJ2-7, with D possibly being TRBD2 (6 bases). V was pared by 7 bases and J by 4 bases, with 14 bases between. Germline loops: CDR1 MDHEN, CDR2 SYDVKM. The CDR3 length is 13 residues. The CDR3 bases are TGTGCCAGCACCTCGGAGGGGTCTTACGAGCAGTACTTC. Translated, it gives CASTSEGSYEQYF.

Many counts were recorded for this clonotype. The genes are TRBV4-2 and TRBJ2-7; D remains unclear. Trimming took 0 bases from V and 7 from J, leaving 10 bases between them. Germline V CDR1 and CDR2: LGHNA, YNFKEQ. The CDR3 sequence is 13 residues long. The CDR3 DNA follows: TGTGCCAGCAGCCAAGATGATGGCAGGGAGCAGTACTTC. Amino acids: CASSQDDGREQYF.

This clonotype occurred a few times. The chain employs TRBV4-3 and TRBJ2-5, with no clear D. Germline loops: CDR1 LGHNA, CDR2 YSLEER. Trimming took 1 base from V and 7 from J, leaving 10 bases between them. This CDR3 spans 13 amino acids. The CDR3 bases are TGCGCCAGCAGCCAAGTTAAGGGCGGGACCCAGTACTTC. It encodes CASSQVKGGTQYF.

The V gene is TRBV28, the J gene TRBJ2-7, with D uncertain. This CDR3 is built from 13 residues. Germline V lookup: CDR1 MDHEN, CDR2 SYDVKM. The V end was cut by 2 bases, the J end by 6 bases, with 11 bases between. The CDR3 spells CASSLSLGIEQYF. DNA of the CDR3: TGTGCCAGCAGTTTAAGTTTGGGGATCGAGCAGTACTTC. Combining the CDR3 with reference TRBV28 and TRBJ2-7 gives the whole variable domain DVKVTQSSRYLVKRTGEKVFLECVQDMDHENMFWYRQDPGLGLRLIYFSYDVKMKEKGDIPEGYSVSREKKERFSLILESASTNQTSMYLCASSLSLGIEQYFGPGTRLTVT.

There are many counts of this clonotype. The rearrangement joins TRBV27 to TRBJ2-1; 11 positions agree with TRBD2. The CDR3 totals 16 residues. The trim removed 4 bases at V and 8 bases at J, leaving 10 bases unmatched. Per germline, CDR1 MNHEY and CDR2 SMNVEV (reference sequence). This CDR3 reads CASSSLTSGSGDEQFF. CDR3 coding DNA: TGTGCCAGCAGTTCGCTAACTAGCGGGAGTGGAGATGAGCAGTTCTTC.

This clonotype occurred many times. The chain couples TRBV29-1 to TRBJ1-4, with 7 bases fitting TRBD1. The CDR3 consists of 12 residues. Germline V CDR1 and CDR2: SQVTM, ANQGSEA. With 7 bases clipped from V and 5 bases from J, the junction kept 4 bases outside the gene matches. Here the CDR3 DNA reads TGCAGCGGCCGGGACAGCAATGAAAAACTGTTTTTT. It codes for CSGRDSNEKLFF.

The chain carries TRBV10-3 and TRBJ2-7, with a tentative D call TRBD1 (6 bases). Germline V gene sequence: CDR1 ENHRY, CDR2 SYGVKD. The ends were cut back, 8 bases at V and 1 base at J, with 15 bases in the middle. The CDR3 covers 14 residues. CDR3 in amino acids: CAISGTGNSYEQYF. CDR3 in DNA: TGTGCCATCTCAGGAACAGGGAATTCCTACGAGCAGTACTTC.

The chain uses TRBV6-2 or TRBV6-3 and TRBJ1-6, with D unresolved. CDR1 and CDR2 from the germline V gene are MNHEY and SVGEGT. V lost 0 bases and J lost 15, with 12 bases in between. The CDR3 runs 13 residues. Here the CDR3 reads CASSYSHEKDLHF. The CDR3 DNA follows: TGTGCCAGCAGTTACTCTCACGAGAAAGACCTCCACTTT.

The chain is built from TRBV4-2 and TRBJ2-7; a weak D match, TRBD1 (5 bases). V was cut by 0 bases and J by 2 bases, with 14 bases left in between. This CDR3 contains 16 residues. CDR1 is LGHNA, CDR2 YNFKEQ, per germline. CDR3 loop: CASSQDYTGTTYEQYF. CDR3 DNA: TGTGCCAGCAGCCAAGATTATACAGGAACCACCTACGAGCAGTACTTC.

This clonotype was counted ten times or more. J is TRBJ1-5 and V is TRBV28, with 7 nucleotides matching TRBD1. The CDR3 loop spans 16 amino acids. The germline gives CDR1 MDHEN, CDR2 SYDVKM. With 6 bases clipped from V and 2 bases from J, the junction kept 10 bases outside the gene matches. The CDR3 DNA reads TGTGCCAGCAGCTCGGACAGGAGGGTAGGCAATCAGCCCCAGCATTTT. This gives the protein CASSSDRRVGNQPQHF.

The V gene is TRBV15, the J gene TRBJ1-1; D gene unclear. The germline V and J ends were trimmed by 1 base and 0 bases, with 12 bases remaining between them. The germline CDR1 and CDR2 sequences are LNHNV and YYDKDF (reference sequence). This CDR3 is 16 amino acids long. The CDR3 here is CATSRAPGLMNTEAFF. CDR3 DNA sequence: TGTGCCACCAGCAGAGCTCCAGGACTTATGAACACTGAAGCTTTCTTT.

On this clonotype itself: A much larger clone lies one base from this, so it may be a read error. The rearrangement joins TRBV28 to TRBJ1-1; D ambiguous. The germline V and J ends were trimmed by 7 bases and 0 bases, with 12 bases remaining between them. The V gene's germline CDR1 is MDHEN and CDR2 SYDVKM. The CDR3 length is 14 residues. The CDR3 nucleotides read TGTGCCAGCACGGCGGAGACTATGAACACTGAAGCTTTCTTT. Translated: CASTAETMNTEAFF. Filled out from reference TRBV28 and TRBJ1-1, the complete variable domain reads DVKVTQSSRYLVKRTGEKVFLECVQDMDHENMFWYRQDPGLGLRLIYFSYDVKMKEKGDIPEGYSVSREKKERFSLILESASTNQTSMYLCASTAETMNTEAFFGQGTRLTVV.

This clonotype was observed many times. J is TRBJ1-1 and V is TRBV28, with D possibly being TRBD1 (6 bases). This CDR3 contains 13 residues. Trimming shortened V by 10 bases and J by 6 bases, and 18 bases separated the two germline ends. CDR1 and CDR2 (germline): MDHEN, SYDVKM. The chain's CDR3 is CATNTVAGAEAFF. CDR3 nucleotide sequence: TGTGCCACCAATACCGTGGCAGGGGCTGAAGCTTTCTTT.

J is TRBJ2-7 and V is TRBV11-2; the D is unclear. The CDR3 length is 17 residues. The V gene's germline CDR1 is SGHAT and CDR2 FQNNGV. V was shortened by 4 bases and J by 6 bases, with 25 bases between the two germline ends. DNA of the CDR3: TGTGCCAGCAGCTCCACATCCGACTGGAGTGGTTTTAGCGAGCAGTACTTC. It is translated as CASSSTSDWSGFSEQYF.

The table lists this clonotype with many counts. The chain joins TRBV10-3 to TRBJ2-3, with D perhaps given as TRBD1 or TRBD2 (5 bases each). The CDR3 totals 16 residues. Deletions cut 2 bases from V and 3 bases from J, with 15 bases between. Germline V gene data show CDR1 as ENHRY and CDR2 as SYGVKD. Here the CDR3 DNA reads TGTGCCATCAGTGAGCGTGGGGGAGCCAGGACAGATACGCAGTATTTT. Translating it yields CAISERGGARTDTQYF.

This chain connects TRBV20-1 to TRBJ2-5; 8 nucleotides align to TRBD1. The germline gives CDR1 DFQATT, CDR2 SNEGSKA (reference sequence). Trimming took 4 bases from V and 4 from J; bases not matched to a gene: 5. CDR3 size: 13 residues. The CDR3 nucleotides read TGCAGTGCTACCGGGACAGGTGGAGAGACCCAGTACTTC. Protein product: CSATGTGGETQYF.

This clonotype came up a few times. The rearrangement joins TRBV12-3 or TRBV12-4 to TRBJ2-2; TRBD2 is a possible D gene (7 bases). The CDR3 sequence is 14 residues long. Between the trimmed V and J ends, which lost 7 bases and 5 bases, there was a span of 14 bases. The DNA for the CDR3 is TGTGCCAGCATGCGGGGGCGCGAAACCGGGGAGCTGTTTTTT. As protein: CASMRGRETGELFF.

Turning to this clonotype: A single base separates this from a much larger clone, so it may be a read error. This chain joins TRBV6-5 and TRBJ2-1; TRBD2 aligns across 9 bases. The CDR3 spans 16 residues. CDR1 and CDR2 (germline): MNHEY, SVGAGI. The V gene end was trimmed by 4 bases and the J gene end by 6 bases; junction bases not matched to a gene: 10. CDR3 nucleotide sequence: TGTGCCAGCAGTTTCGTAGCGGGAGCCCGACCCAATGAGCAGTTCTTC. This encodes CASSFVAGARPNEQFF.

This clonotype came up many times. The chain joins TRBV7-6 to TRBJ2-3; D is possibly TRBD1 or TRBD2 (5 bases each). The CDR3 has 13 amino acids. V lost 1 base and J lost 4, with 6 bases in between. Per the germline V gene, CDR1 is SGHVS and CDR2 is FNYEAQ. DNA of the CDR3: TGTGCCAGCAGCTTAGTGGGGGCAGATACGCAGTATTTT. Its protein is CASSLVGADTQYF.

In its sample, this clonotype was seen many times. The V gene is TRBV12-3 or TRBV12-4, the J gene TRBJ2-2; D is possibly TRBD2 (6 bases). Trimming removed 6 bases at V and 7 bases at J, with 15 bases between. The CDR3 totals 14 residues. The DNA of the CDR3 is TGTGCCAGCAGCCCCTCGCGGCGGGGCGGGGAGCTGTTTTTT. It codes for CASSPSRRGGELFF.

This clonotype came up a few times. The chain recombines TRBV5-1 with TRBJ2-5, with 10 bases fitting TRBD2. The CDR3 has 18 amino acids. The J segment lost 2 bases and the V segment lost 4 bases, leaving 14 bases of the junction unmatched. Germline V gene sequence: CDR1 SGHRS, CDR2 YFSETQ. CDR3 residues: CASSPGTLAGVNQETQYF. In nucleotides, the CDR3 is TGCGCCAGCAGCCCCGGTACCCTAGCGGGGGTGAATCAAGAGACCCAGTACTTC.

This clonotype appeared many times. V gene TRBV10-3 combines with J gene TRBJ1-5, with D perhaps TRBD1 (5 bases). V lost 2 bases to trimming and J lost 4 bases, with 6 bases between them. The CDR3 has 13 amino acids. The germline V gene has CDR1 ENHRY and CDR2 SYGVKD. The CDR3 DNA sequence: TGTGCCATCAGTGAGCCAGGGAATCAGCCCCAGCATTTT. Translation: CAISEPGNQPQHF.

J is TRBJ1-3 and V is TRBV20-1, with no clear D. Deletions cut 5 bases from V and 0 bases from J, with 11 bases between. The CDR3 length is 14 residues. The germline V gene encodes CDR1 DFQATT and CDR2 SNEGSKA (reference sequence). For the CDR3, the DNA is TGCAGTGCTTCCGACCCGAGCTCTGGAAACACCATATATTTT. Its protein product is CSASDPSSGNTIYF.

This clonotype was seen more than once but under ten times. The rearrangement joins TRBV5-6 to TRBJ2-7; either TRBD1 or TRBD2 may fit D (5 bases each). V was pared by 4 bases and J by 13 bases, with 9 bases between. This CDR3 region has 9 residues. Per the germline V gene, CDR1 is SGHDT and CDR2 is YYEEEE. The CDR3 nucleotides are TGTGCCAGCAGCGTGGGACCTTACTTC. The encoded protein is CASSVGPYF.

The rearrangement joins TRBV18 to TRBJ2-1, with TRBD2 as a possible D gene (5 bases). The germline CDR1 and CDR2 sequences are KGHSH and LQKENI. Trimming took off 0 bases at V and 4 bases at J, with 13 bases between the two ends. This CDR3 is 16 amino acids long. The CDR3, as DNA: TGTGCCAGCTCACCACCGTTTTTGTCGGGATACAATGAGCAGTTCTTC. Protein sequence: CASSPPFLSGYNEQFF.

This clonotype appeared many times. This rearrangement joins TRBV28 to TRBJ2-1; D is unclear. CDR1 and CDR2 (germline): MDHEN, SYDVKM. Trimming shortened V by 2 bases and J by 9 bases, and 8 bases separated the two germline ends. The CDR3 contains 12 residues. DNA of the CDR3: TGTGCCAGCAGTTTAAGTTTCAGTGAGCAGTTCTTC. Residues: CASSLSFSEQFF.